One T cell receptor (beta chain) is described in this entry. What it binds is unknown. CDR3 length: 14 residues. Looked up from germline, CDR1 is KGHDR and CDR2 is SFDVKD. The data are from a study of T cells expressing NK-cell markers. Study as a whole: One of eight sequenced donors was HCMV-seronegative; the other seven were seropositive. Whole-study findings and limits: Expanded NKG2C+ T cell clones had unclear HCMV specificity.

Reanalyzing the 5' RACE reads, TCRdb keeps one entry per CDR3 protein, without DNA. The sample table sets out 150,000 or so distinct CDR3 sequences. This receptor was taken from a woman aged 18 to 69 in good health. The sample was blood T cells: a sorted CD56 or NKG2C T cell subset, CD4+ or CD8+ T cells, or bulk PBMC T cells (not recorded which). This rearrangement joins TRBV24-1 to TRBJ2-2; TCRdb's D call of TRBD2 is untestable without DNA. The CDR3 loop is CATSDGGVAGELFF.